The clone carrying this T cell receptor (beta chain) was seen only once. Its target is unknown. This CDR3 comprises 15 residues. Looked up from germline, CDR1 is SQVTM and CDR2 is ANQGSEA. J gave up 2 bases and V 6 bases, and 9 bases lay outside the gene matches. The sample is drawn from a study of shared clonotypes between healthy human individuals. Study observations and caveats: Generation probabilities were higher for clonotypes shared across all four sorted-subset donors than for unshared ones. Some naive CD4 clonotypes, 5% to 5.5%, turned up in common across a few donors. Though the depth was large, rarefaction showed that sorted-subset sequencing was incomplete.

Only Caucasian adults living in Nashville, Tennessee served as donors. Assay: immunoSEQ multiplex PCR; the TCRdb copy retains only in-frame clones and omits some. The sample yields around 690,000 clones, about 90% seen once. The clonotype was recovered from a young man in good health. Some clones in this sample may be carry-over from other donors' samples. The V and J genes are TRBV29-1 and TRBJ2-1, with 8 bases matching TRBD2. The material sequenced was memory CD8+ T cells from PBMCs. Subset indicated: CD45RO+ cells pooled with CCR7-negative TemRA cells. CDR3 loop: CSVKSAGVAYNEQFF. The CDR3, as DNA: TGCAGCGTCAAGTCAGCGGGAGTAGCCTACAATGAGCAGTTCTTC.